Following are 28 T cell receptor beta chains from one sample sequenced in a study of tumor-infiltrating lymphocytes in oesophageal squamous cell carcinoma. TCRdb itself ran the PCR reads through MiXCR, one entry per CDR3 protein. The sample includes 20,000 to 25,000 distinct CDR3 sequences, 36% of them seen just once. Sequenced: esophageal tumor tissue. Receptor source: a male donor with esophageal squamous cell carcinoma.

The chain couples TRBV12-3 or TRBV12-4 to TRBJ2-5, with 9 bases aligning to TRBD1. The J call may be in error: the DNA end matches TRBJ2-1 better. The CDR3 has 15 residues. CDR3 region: CASSSGQGVYNEQFF. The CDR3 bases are TGTGCCAGCAGTTCGGGACAGGGCGTCTACAATGAGCAGTTCTTC.

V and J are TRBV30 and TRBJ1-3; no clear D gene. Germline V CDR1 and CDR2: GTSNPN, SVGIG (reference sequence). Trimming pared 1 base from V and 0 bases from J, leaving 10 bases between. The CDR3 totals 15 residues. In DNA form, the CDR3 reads TGTGCCTGGAGTGGCTTAAAAGGCTCTGGAAACACCATATATTTT. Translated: CAWSGLKGSGNTIYF.

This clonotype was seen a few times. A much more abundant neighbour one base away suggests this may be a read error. CDR3 residues: CASSSGPTGGQYF. The CDR3 bases are TGCGCCAGCAGCTCGGGACCTACAGGGGGGCAGTACTTC. This chain joins TRBV5-1 and TRBJ2-7; 8 bases fit TRBD1. Germline CDR1 reads SGHRS; CDR2 reads YFSETQ. The CDR3 has 13 amino acids. J gave up 9 bases and V 3 bases, and 8 bases lay outside the gene matches.

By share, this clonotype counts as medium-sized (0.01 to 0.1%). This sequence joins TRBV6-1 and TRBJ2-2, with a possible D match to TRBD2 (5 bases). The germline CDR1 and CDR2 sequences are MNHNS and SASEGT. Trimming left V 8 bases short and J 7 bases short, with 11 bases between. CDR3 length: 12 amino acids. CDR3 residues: CASEGENGELFF. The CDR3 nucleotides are TGTGCCAGCGAGGGAGAAAACGGGGAGCTGTTTTTT.

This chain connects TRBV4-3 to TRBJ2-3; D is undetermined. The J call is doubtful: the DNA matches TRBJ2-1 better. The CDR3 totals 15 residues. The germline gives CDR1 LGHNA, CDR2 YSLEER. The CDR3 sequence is CASSQDRGIDNEQFF. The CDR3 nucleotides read TGCGCCAGCAGCCAAGATCGTGGCATAGACAATGAGCAGTTCTTC.

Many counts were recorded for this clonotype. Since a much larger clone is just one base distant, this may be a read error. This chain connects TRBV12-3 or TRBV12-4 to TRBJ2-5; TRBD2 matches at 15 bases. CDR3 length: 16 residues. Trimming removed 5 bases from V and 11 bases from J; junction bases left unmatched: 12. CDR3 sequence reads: CASSAGLAGGANEQYF. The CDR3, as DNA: TGTGCCAGCAGTGCGGGACTAGCGGGAGGAGCCAATGAGCAGTACTTC.

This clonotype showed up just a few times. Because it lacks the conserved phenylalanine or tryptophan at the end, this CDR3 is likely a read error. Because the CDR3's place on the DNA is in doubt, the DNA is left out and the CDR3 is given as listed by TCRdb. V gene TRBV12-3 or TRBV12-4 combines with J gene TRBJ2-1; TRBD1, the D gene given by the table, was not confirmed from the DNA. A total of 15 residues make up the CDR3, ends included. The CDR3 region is CASSQMGGYGYTFGS.

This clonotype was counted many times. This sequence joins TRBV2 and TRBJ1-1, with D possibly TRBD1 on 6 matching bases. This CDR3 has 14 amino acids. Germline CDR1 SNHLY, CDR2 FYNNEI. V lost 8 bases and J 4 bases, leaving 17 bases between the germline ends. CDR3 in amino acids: CASVLAGASTEAFF. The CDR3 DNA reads TGTGCCAGCGTGCTGGCAGGGGCGTCCACTGAAGCTTTCTTT.

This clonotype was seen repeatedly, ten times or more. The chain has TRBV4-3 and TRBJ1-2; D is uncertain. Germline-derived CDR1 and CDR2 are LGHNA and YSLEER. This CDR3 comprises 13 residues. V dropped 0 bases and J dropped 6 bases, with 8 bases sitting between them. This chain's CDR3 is CASSQDWADGYTF. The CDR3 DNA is TGCGCCAGCAGCCAAGATTGGGCAGATGGCTACACCTTC.

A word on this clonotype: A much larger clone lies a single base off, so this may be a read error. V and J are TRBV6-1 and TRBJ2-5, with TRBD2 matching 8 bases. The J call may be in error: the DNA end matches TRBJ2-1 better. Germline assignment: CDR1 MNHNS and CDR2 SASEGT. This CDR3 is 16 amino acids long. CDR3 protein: CASSDASGGRPYEQFF. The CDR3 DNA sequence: TGTGCCAGCAGTGATGCCAGCGGGGGCCGTCCATACGAGCAGTTCTTC.

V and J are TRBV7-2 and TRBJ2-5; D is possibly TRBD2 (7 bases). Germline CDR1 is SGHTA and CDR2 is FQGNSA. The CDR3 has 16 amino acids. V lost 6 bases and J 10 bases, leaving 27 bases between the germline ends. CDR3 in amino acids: CASSLRRGAPQGGQYF. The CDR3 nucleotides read TGTGCCAGCAGTCTACGCCGGGGGGCACCCCAGGGAGGCCAGTACTTC.

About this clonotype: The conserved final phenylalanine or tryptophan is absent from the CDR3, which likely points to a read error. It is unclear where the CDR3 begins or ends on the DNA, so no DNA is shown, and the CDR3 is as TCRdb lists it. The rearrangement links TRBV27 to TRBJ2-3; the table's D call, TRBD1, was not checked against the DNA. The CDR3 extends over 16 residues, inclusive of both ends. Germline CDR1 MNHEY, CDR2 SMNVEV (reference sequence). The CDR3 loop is CASSWTGPNYGYTFGS.

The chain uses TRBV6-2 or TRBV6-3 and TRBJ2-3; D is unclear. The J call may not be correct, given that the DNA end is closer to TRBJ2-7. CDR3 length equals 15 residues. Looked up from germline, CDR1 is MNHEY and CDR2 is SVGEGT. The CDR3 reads CASSYGESSYNEQYF. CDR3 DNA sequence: TGTGCCAGCAGTTACGGTGAAAGCTCCTACAATGAGCAGTACTTC.

CDR3 protein: CASSLDTESSYEQYF. In DNA, the CDR3 is TGCGCCAGCAGCTTGGACACGGAGAGCTCCTACGAGCAGTACTTC. The chain joins TRBV5-1 to TRBJ2-7; D is unclear. In germline, CDR1 is SGHRS, CDR2 YFSETQ. This CDR3 spans 15 amino acids. The V end was cut by 0 bases, the J end by 0 bases, with 10 bases between. The entire variable domain, with the rest obtained from reference TRBV5-1 and TRBJ2-7, is as follows: KAGVTQTPRYLIKTRGQQVTLSCSPISGHRSVSWYQQTPGQGLQFLFEYFSETQRNKGNFPGRFSGRQFSNSRSEMNVSTLELGDSALYLCASSLDTESSYEQYFGPGTRLTVT.

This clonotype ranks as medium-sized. DNA of the CDR3: TGTGCCAGCAGCTTTGGACAGGGGGCTTTCTTT. Residues: CASSFGQGAFF. The rearrangement joins TRBV13 to TRBJ1-1, with 9 bases aligning to TRBD1. Germline V gene data show CDR1 as PRHDT and CDR2 as FYEKMQ (reference sequence). CDR3 length: 11 amino acids. The trim removed 3 bases at V and 11 bases at J, leaving 1 base unmatched.

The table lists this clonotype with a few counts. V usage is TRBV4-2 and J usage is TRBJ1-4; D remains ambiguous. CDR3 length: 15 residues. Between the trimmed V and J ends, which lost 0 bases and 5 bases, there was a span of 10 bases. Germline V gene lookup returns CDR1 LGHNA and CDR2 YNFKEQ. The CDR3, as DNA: TGTGCCAGCAGCCAAGAGAGGGTTGGAAATGAAAAACTGTTTTTT. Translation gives CASSQERVGNEKLFF.

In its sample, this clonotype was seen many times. CDR3: CAISRTVGGNTEAFF. As DNA, the CDR3 is TGTGCCATCTCACGCACGGTTGGTGGGAACACTGAAGCTTTCTTT. J is TRBJ1-1 and V is TRBV6-1; no clear D gene. Trimming took 10 bases from V and 1 from J, leaving 19 bases between them. Germline CDR1 MNHNS, CDR2 SASEGT. The CDR3 is made up of 15 amino acids.

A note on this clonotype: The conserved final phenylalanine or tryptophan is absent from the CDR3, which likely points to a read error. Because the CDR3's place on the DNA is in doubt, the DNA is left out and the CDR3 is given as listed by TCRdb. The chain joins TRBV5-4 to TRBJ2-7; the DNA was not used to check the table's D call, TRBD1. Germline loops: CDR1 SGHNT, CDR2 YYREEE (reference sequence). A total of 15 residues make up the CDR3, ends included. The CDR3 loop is CASSFLTGYGYTFGS.

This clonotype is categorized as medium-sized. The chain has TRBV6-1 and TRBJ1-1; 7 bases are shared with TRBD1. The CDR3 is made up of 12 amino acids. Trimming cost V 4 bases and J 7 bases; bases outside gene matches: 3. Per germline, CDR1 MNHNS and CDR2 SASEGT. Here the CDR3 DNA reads TGTGCCAGCAGTGTAAACAGGGGTGAAGCTTTCTTT. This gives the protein CASSVNRGEAFF.

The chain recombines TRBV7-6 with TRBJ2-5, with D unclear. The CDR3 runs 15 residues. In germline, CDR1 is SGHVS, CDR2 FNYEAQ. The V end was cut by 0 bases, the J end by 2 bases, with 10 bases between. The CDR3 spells CASSLALARQETQYF. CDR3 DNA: TGTGCCAGCAGCTTAGCGCTTGCACGACAAGAGACCCAGTACTTC.

The CDR3: CASSFEGQSDEQFF. Here the CDR3 DNA reads TGTGCCAGCAGCTTTGAGGGACAGTCTGATGAGCAGTTCTTC. The chain joins TRBV7-6 to TRBJ2-6; 7 bases match TRBD1. The DNA end is a closer match to TRBJ2-1, so the J assignment may be wrong. This CDR3 comprises 14 residues. The germline gives CDR1 SGHVS, CDR2 FNYEAQ.

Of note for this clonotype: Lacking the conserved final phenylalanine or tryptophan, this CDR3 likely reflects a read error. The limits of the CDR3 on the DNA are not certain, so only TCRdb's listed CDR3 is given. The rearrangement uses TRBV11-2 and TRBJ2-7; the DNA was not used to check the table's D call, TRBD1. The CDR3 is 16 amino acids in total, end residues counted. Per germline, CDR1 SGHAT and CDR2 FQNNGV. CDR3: CASSYGQGENEQYFGS.

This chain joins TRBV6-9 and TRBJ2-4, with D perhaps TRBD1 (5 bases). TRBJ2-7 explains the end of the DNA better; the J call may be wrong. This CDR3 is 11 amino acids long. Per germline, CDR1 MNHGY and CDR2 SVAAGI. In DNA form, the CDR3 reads TGTGCCAGCAGTAGGGGCTACGAGCAGTACTTC. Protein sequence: CASSRGYEQYF.

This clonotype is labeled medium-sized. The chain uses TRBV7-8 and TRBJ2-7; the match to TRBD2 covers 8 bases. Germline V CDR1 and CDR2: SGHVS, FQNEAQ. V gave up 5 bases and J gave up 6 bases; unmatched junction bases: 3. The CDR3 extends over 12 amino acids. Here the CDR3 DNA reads TGTGCCAGCAGCGGGAGCGGGGGCGAGCAGTACTTC. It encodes CASSGSGGEQYF. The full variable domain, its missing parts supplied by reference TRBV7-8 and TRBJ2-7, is GAGVSQSPRYKVAKRGQDVALRCDPISGHVSLFWYQQALGQGPEFLTYFQNEAQLDKSGLPSDRFFAERPEGSVSTLKIQRTQQEDSAVYLCASSGSGGEQYFGPGTRLTVT.

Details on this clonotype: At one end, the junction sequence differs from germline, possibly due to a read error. The DNA for the CDR3 is TGTGCTAGCAGCCCCGGGCAGTACAATGAGCAGTACTTC. Translated, it gives CASSPGQYNEQYF. The gene calls are TRBV7-6 and TRBJ2-7; D uncertain. The CDR3 runs 13 residues. The germline V gene encodes CDR1 SGHVS and CDR2 FNYEAQ.

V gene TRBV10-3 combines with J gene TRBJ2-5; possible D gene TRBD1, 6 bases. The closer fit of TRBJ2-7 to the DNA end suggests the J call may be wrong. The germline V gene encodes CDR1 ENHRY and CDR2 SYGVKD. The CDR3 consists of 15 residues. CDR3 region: CAISGGQRINHEQYF. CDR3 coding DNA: TGTGCCATCAGTGGCGGACAGCGGATTAACCACGAGCAGTACTTC.

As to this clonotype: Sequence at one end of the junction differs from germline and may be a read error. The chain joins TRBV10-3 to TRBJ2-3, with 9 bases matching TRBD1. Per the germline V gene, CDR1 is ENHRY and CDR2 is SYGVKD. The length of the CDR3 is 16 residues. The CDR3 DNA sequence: TGTGTCATCAGGGTCCCGGGACAGGGTGGGATAGATACGCAGTATTTT. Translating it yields CVIRVPGQGGIDTQYF.

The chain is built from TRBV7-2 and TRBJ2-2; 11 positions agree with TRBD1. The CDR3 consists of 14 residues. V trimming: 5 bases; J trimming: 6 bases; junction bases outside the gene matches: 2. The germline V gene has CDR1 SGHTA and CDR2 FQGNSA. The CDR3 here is CASSLGQGAGELFF. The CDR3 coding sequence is TGTGCCAGCAGCCTGGGACAGGGGGCCGGGGAGCTGTTTTTT.